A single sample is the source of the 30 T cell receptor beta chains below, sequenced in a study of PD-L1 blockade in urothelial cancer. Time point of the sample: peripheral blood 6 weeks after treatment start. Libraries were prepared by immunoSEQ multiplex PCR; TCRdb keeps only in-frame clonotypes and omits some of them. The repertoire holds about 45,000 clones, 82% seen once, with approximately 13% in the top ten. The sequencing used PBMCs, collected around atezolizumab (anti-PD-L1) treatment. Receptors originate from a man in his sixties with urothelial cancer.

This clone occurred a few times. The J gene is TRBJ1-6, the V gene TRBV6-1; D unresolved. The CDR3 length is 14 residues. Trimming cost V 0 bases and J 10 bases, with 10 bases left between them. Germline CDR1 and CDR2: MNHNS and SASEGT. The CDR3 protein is CASSEAGDSSPLHF. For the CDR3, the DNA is TGTGCCAGCAGTGAAGCGGGAGATAGCTCACCCCTCCACTTT.

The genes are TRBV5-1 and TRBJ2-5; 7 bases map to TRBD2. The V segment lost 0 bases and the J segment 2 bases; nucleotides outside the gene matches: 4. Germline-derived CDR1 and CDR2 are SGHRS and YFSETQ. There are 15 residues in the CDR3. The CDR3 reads CASSLDSGGQETQYF. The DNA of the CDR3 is TGCGCCAGCAGCTTGGATTCCGGGGGGCAAGAGACCCAGTACTTC.

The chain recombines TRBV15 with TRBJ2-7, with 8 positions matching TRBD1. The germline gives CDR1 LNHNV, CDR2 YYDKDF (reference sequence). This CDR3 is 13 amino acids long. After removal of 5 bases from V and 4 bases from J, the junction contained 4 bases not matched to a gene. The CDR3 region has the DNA TGTGCCACCAGCGTCGGACAGGGTTACGAGCAGTACTTC. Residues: CATSVGQGYEQYF.

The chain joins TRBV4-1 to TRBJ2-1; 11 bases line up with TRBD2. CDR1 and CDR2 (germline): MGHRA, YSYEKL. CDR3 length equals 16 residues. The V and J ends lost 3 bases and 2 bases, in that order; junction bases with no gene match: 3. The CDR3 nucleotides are TGCGCCAGCAGCCACCCGGGACTAGCGGCCTACAATGAGCAGTTCTTC. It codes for CASSHPGLAAYNEQFF.

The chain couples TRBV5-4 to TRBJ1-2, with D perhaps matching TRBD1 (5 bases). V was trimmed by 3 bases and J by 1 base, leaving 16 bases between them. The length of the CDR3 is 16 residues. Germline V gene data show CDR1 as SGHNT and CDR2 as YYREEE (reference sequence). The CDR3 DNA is TGTGCCAGCAGCTCCAAGGGAGGGGCCGGTAACTATGGCTACACCTTC. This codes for CASSSKGGAGNYGYTF.

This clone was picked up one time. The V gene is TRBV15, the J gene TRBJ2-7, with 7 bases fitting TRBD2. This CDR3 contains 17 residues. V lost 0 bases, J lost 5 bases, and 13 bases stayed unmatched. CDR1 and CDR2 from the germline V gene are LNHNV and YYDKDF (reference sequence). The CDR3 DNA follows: TGTGCCACCAGCAGAGACCATAGCGGGCCCGGGTACAACGAGCAGTACTTC. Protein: CATSRDHSGPGYNEQYF.

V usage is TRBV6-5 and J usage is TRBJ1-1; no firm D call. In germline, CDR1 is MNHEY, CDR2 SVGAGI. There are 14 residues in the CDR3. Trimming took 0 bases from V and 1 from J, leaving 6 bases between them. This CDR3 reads CASSYSLRNTEAFF. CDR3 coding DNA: TGTGCCAGCAGTTACTCTCTCCGGAACACTGAAGCTTTCTTT.

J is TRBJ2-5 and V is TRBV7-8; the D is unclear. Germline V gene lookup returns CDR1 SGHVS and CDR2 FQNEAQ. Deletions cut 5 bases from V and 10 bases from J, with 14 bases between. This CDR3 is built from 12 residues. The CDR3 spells CASSLGTGGQYF. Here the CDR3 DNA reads TGTGCCAGCAGCCTCGGTACTGGCGGCCAGTACTTC.

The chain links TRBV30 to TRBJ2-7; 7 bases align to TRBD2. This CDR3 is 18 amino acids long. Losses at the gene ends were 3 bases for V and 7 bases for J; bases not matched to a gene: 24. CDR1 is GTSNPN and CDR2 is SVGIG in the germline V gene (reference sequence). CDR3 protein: CAWRPGGRYEGGPREQYF. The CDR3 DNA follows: TGTGCCTGGAGGCCGGGGGGAAGATACGAGGGAGGGCCAAGGGAGCAGTACTTC.

The CDR3 DNA is TGTGCCTGGGGTTCAGGGTCTAGTGGCTACACCTTC. The encoded protein is CAWGSGSSGYTF. The chain recombines TRBV30 with TRBJ1-2, with a possible D match to TRBD1 (5 bases). With 5 bases removed from V and 7 bases from J, the gap between germline ends came to 14 bases. The CDR3 spans 12 residues. Germline CDR1 and CDR2: GTSNPN and SVGIG (reference sequence).

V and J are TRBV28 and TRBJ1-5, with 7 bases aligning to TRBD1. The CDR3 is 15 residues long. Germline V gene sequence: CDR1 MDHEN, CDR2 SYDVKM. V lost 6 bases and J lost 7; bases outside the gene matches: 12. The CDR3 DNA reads TGTGCCAGCAGGCCGCTCTTAGGGGGCGGCCAGCCCCAGCATTTT. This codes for CASRPLLGGGQPQHF. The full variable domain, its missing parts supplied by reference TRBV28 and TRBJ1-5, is DVKVTQSSRYLVKRTGEKVFLECVQDMDHENMFWYRQDPGLGLRLIYFSYDVKMKEKGDIPEGYSVSREKKERFSLILESASTNQTSMYLCASRPLLGGGQPQHFGDGTRLSIL.

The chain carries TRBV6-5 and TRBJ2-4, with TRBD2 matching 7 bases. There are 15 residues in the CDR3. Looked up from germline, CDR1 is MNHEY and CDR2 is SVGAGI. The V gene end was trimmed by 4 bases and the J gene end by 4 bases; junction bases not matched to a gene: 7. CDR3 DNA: TGTGCCAGCAGTTTTTCCGCTAGCGGAAAAAACATTCAGTACTTC. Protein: CASSFSASGKNIQYF.

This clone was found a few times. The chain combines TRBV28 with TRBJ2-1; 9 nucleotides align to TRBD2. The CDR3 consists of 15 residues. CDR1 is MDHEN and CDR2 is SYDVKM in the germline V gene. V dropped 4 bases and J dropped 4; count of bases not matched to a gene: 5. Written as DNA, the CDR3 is TGTGCCAGCAGTTCCTTTGCGGGAGGGTACAATGAGCAGTTCTTC. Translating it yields CASSSFAGGYNEQFF.

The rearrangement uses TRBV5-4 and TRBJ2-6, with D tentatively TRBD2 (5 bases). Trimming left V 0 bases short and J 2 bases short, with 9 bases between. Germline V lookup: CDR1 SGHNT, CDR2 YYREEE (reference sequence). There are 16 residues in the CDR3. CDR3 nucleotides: TGTGCCAGCAGCTTGGATCCGGGGACTGGGGCCAACGTCCTGACTTTC. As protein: CASSLDPGTGANVLTF.

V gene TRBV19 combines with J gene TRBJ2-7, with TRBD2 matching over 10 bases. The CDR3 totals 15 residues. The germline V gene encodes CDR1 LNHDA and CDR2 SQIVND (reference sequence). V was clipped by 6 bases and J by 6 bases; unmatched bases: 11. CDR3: CASSPSGSIISEQYF. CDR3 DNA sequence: TGTGCCAGTAGCCCTAGCGGGAGTATAATAAGCGAGCAGTACTTC.

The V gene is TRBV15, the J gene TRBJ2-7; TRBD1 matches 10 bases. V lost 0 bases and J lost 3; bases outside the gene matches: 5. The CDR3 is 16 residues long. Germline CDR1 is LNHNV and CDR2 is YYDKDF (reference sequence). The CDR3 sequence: CATSRDPGQGRYEQYF. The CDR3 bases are TGTGCCACCAGCAGAGATCCGGGACAGGGGCGCTACGAGCAGTACTTC. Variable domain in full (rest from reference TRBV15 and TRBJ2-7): DAMVIQNPRYQVTQFGKPVTLSCSQTLNHNVMYWYQQKSSQAPKLLFHYYDKDFNNEADTPDNFQSRRPNTSFCFLDIRSPGLGDTAMYLCATSRDPGQGRYEQYFGPGTRLTVT.

The CDR3 DNA sequence: TGCGCCAGCAGCTTGGGAGGGCGAGGGTTTGGGGCCAACGTCCTGACTTTC. Its translation is CASSLGGRGFGANVLTF. The chain is built from TRBV5-1 and TRBJ2-6; maybe TRBD2 (5 bases). The ends were cut back, 0 bases at V and 3 bases at J, with 13 bases in the middle. Looked up from germline, CDR1 is SGHRS and CDR2 is YFSETQ. The CDR3 totals 17 residues.

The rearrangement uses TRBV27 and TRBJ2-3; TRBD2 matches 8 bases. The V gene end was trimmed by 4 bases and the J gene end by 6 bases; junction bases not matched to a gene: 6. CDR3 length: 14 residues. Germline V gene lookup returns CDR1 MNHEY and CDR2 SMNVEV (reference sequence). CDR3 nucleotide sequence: TGTGCCAGCAGTTCCCGGACTAGCTTGGATACGCAGTATTTT. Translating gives CASSSRTSLDTQYF.

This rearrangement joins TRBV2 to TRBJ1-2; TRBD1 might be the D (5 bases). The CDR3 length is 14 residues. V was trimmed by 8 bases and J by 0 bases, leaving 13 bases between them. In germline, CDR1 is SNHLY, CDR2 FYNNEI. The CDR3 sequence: CASGRDRANYGYTF. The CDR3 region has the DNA TGTGCCAGCGGGAGGGACCGAGCTAACTATGGCTACACCTTC. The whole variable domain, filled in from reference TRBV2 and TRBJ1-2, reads EPEVTQTPSHQVTQMGQEVILRCVPISNHLYFYWYRQILGQKVEFLVSFYNNEISEKSEIFDDQFSVERPDGSNFTLKIRSTKLEDSAMYFCASGRDRANYGYTFGSGTRLTVV.

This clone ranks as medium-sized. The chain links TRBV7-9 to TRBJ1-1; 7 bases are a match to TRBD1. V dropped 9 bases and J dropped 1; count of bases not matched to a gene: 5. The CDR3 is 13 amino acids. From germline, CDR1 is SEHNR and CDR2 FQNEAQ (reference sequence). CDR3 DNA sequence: TGTGCCAGTCAGGGGGGTTGGAACACTGAAGCTTTCTTT. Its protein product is CASQGGWNTEAFF.

CDR3 coding DNA: TGTGCCAGCAGCACCCGGACAGGGGGCGTGAACACTGAAGCTTTCTTT. Its protein product is CASSTRTGGVNTEAFF. The chain carries TRBV11-1 and TRBJ1-1, with 11 bases identical to TRBD1. The trim removed 5 bases at V and 0 bases at J, leaving 5 bases unmatched. CDR1 SGHAT and CDR2 FQDESV come from the germline V gene (reference sequence). This CDR3 comprises 16 residues.

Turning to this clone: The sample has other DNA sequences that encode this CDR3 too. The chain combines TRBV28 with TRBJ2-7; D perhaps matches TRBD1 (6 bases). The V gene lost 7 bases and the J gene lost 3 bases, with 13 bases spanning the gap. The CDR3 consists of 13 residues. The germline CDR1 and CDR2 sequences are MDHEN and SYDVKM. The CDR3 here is CASNSGAFYEQYF. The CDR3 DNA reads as TGTGCCAGCAACTCAGGGGCTTTCTACGAGCAGTACTTC.

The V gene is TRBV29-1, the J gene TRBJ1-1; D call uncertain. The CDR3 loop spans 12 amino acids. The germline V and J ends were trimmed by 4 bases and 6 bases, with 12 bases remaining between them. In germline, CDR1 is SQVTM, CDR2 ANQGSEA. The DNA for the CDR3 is TGCAGCGTTGCTTGGCGTGGAGCTGAAGCTTTCTTT. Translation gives CSVAWRGAEAFF.

The CDR3 loop reads CASSFPGLAEDTDTQYF. CDR3 nucleotides: TGTGCCAGCAGTTTCCCAGGACTAGCGGAAGACACAGATACGCAGTATTTT. This chain connects TRBV27 to TRBJ2-3; TRBD2 agrees at 10 bases. CDR3 size: 17 residues. J lost 2 bases, V lost 3 bases, and 8 bases had no gene match. The germline V gene encodes CDR1 MNHEY and CDR2 SMNVEV (reference sequence).

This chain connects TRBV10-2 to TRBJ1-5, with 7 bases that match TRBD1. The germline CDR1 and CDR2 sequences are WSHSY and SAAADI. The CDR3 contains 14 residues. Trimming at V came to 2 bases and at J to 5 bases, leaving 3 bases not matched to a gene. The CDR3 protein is CASSEDRAYQPQHF. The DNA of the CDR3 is TGCGCCAGCAGTGAGGACAGGGCATATCAGCCCCAGCATTTT.

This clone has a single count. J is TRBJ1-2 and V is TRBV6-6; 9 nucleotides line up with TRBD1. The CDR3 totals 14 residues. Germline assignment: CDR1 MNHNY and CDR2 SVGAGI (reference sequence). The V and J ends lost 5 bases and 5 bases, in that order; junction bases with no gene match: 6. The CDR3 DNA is TGTGCCAGCAGTGACGACAGGGGGGGATATGGCTACACCTTC. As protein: CASSDDRGGYGYTF.

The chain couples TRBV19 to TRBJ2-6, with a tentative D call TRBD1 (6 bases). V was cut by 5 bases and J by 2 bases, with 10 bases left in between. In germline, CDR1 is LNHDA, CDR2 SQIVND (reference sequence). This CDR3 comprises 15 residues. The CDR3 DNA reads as TGTGCCAGTAGTGCTACAGGGACTGGGGCCAACGTCCTGACTTTC. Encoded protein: CASSATGTGANVLTF.

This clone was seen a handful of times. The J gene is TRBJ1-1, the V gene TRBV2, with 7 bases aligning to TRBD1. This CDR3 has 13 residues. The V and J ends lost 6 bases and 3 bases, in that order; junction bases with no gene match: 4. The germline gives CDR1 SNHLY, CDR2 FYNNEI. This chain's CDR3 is CASRGQADTEAFF. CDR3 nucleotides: TGTGCCAGCAGAGGACAGGCGGACACTGAAGCTTTCTTT.

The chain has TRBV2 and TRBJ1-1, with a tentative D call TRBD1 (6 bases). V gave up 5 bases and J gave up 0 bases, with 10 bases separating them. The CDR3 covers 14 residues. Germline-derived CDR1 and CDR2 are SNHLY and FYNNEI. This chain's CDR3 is CASSRQALNTEAFF. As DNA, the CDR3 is TGTGCCAGCAGTCGACAGGCGTTGAACACTGAAGCTTTCTTT.

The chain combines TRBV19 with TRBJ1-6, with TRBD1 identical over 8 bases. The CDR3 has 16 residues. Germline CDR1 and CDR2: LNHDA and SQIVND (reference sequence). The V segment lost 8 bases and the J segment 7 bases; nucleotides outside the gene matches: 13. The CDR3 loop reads CASFGSSGGLNSPLHF. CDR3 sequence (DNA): TGTGCCAGTTTTGGATCATCAGGGGGCCTGAATTCACCCCTCCACTTT.